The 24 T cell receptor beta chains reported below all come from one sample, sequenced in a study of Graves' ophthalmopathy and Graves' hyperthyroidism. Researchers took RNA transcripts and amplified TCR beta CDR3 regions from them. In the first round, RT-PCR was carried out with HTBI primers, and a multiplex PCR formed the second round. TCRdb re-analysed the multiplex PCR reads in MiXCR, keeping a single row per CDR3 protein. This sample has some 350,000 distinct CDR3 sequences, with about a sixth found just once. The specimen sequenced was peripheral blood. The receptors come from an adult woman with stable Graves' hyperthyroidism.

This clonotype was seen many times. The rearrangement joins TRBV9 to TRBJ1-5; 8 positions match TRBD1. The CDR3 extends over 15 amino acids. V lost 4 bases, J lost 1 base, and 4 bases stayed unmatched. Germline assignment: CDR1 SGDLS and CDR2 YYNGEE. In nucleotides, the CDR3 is TGTGCCAGCAGCACAGGGGGTGGAAGCAATCAGCCCCAGCATTTT. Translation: CASSTGGGSNQPQHF.

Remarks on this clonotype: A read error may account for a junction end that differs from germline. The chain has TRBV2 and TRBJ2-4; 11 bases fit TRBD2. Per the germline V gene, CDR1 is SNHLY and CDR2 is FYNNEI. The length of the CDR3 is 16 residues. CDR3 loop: CASRQQTSGTENIKYF. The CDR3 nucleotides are TGTGCCAGCAGACAACAGACTAGCGGGACCGAAAACATTAAGTACTTC.

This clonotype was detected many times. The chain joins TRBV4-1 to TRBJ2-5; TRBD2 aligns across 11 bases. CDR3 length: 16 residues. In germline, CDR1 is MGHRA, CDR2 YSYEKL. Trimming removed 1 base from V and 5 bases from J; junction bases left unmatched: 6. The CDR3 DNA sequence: TGCGCCAGCAGCCAAGCCACTAGCGGGAGAGCGGAGACCCAGTACTTC. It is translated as CASSQATSGRAETQYF.

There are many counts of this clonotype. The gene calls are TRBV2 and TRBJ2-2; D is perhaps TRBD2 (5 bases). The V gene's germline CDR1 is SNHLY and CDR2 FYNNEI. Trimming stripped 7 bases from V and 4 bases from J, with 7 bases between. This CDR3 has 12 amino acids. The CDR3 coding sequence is TGTGCCAGCAAAGGAGGCACCGGGGAGCTGTTTTTT. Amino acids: CASKGGTGELFF.

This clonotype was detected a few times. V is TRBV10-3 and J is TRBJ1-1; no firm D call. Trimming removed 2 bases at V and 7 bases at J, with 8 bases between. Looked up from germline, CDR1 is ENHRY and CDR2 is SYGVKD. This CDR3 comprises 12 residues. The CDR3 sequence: CAISEGPGEAFF. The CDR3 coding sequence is TGTGCCATCAGTGAGGGTCCGGGTGAAGCTTTCTTT.

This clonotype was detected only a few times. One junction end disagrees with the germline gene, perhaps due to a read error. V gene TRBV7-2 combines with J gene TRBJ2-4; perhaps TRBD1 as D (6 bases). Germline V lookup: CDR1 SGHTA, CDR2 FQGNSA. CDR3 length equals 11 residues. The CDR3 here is CASSLGQGKFF. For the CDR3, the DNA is TGTGCCAGCAGCTTAGGGCAGGGGAAGTTCTTC.

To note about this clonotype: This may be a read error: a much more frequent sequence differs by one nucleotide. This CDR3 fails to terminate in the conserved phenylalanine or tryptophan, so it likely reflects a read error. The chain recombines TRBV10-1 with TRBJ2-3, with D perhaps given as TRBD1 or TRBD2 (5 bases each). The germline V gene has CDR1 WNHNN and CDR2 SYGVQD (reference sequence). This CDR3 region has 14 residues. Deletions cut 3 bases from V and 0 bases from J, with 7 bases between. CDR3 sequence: CASSDRDSTDTQYL. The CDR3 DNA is TGCGCCAGCAGTGACCGGGACAGCACAGATACGCAGTATTTG.

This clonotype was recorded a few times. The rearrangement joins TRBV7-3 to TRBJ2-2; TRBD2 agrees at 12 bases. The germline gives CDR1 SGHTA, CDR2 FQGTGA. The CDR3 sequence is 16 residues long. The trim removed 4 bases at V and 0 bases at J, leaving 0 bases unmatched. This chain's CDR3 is CASSWTSGTNTGELFF. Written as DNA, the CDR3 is TGTGCCAGCAGCTGGACTAGCGGGACGAACACCGGGGAGCTGTTTTTT.

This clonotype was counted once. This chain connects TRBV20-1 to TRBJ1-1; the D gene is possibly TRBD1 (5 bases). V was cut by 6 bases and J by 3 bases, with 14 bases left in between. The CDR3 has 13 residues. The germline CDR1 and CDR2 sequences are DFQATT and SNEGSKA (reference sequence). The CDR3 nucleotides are TGCAGTGCAGTGCGGGGGGAGGACACTGAAGCTTTCTTT. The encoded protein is CSAVRGEDTEAFF.

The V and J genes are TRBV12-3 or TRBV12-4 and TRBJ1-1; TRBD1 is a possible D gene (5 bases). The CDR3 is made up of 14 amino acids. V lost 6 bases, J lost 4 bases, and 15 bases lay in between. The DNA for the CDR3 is TGTGCCAGCAGCGCGGGGGGGTTGAGCACTGAAGCTTTCTTT. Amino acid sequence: CASSAGGLSTEAFF.

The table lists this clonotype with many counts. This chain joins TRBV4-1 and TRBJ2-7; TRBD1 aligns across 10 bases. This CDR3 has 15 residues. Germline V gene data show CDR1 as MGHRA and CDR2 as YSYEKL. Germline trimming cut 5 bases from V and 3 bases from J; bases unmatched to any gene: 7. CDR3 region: CASSIGDRGNYEQYF. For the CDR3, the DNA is TGCGCCAGCAGCATAGGGGACAGGGGAAACTACGAGCAGTACTTC.

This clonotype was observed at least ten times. CDR3 sequence: CATSRVGSGELFF. The CDR3 DNA follows: TGTGCCACCAGCAGGGTTGGGTCCGGGGAGCTGTTTTTT. V is TRBV15 and J is TRBJ2-2; D gene ambiguous. With 3 bases removed from V and 6 bases from J, the gap between germline ends came to 8 bases. There are 13 residues in the CDR3. The germline V gene has CDR1 LNHNV and CDR2 YYDKDF (reference sequence).

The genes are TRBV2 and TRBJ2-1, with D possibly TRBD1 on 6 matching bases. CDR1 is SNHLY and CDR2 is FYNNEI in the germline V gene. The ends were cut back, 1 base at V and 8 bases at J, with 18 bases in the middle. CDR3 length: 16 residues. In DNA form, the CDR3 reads TGTGCCAGCAGTGAAGAAAGTGGGTACAGGGCCCATGAGCAGTTCTTC. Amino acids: CASSEESGYRAHEQFF.

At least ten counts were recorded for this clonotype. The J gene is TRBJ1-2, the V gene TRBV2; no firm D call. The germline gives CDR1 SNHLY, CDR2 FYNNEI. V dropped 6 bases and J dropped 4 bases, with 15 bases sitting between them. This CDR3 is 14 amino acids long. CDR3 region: CASSTNREGYGYTF. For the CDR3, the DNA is TGTGCCAGCAGCACAAACCGGGAGGGCTATGGCTACACCTTC.

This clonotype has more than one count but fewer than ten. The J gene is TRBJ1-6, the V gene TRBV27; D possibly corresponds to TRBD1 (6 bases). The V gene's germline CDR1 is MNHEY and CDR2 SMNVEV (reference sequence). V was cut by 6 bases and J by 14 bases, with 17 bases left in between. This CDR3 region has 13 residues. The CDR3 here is CASSEGGFTTLHF. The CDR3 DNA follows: TGTGCCAGCAGCGAGGGGGGCTTTACGACCCTCCACTTT.

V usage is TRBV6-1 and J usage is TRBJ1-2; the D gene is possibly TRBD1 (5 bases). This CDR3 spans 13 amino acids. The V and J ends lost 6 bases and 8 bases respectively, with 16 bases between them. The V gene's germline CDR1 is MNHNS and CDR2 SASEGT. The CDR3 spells CASSLDGGRGYTF. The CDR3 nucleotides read TGTGCCAGCAGCCTCGACGGGGGTCGGGGCTACACCTTC.

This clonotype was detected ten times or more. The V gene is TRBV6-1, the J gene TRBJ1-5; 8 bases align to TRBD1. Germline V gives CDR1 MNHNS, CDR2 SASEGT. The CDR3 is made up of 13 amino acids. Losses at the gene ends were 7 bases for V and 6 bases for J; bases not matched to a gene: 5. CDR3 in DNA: TGTGCCAGCATGACAGGGGAGAGTCAGCCCCAGCATTTT. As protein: CASMTGESQPQHF.

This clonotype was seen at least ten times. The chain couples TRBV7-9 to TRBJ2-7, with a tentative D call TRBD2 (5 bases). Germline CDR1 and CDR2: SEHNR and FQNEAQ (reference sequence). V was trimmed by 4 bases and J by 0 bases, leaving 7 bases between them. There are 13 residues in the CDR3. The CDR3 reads CASSSRDSYEQYF. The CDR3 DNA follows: TGTGCCAGCAGCTCCCGGGACTCCTACGAGCAGTACTTC.

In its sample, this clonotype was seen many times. CDR3 nucleotides: TGTGCCACCAGCAGAGAGCTTGCCGATCCAATCTCAGGCGAGCAGTACTTC. Protein: CATSRELADPISGEQYF. The rearrangement joins TRBV15 to TRBJ2-7, with no clear D. V lost 0 bases, J lost 6 bases, and 21 bases lay in between. The CDR3 has 17 residues. Germline V CDR1 and CDR2: LNHNV, YYDKDF (reference sequence).

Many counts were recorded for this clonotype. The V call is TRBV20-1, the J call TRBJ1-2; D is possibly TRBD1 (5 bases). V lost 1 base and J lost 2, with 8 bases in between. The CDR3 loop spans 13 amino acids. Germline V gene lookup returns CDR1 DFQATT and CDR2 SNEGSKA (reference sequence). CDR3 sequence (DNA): TGCAGTGCTAGAGTTCAGGGCAACTATGGCTACACCTTC. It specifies CSARVQGNYGYTF.

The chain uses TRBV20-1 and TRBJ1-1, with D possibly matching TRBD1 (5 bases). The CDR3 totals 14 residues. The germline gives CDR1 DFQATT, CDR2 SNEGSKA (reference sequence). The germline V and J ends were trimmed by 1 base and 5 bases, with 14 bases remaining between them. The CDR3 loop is CSARGSGTETEAFF. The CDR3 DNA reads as TGCAGTGCTAGAGGATCCGGGACTGAGACTGAAGCTTTCTTT.

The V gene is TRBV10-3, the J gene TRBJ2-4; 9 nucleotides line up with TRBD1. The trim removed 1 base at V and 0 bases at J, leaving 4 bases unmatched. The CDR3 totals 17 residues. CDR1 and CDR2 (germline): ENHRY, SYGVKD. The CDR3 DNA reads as TGTGCCATCAGTGAGTTGTGGACAGGGGAAGCCAAAAACATTCAGTACTTC. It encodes CAISELWTGEAKNIQYF.

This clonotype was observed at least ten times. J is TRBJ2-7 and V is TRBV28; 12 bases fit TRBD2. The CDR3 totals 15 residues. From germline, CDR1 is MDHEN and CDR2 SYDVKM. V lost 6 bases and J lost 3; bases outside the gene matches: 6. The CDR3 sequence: CASSLAGGRVYEQYF. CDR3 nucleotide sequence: TGTGCCAGCAGCCTAGCGGGAGGGCGGGTCTACGAGCAGTACTTC. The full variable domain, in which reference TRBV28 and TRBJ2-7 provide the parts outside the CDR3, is DVKVTQSSRYLVKRTGEKVFLECVQDMDHENMFWYRQDPGLGLRLIYFSYDVKMKEKGDIPEGYSVSREKKERFSLILESASTNQTSMYLCASSLAGGRVYEQYFGPGTRLTVT.

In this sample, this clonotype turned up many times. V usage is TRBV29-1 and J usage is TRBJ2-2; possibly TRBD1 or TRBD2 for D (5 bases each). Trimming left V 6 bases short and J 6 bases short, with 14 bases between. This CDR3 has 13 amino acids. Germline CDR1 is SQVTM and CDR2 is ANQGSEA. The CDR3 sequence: CSVLGLGAGELFF. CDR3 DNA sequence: TGCAGCGTGCTGGGGTTGGGGGCCGGGGAGCTGTTTTTT.